This passage covers 12 T cell receptor beta chains from one sample sequenced in a study of CD8 T cells in ankylosing spondylitis. TCRdb passed the 5' RACE reads through MiXCR, listing each CDR3 protein once. Among 150,000 to 200,000 distinct CDR3 sequences listed, roughly a third were seen once. Sequencing used synovial fluid, either unsorted or a sorted T cell fraction (not recorded which). The receptor source for this set is a male donor with ankylosing spondylitis.

The table lists this clonotype with a few counts. At one boundary the junction diverges from the germline segment, which might be a read error. The chain links TRBV20-1 to TRBJ1-6; D ambiguous. The CDR3 runs to 14 residues. Germline CDR1 is DFQATT and CDR2 is SNEGSKA (reference sequence). Here the CDR3 DNA reads TGCAGTGCGAGAGAGGTAACCCGATCTTCACCCCTCCACTTT. This translates into CSAREVTRSSPLHF.

This CDR3 reads CSAEGGSVFAPFF. In nucleotides, the CDR3 is TGCAGTGCGGAGGGTGGTAGCGTATTCGCCCCCTTCTTC. This rearrangement joins TRBV20-1 to TRBJ2-1; D is possibly TRBD2 (6 bases). The CDR3 is 13 residues long. The V end was cut by 6 bases, the J end by 16 bases, with 25 bases between. Germline V gives CDR1 DFQATT, CDR2 SNEGSKA (reference sequence).

This chain joins TRBV27 and TRBJ1-5; 8 bases agree with TRBD1. The CDR3 totals 15 residues. CDR1 and CDR2 (germline): MNHEY, SMNVEV (reference sequence). The ends lost 6 bases at V and 6 bases at J; junction bases unmatched: 10. CDR3 in amino acids: CASRPSDRGLQPQHF. CDR3 nucleotide sequence: TGTGCCAGCAGGCCGTCCGACAGGGGTCTTCAGCCCCAGCATTTT.

The genes are TRBV2 and TRBJ2-1; 9 nucleotides align to TRBD2. CDR3 length equals 20 residues. The V and J ends lost 6 bases and 4 bases, in that order; junction bases with no gene match: 22. Per germline, CDR1 SNHLY and CDR2 FYNNEI. CDR3 nucleotide sequence: TGTGCCAGCAGCCCCGGGGCGGCGGGGGGGGGGCCCAGAAAGTACAATGAGCAGTTCTTC. Protein: CASSPGAAGGGPRKYNEQFF.

This clonotype was counted between two and nine times. The chain is built from TRBV28 and TRBJ1-4; no reliable D call. Per the germline V gene, CDR1 is MDHEN and CDR2 is SYDVKM. With 2 bases removed from V and 1 base from J, the gap between germline ends came to 8 bases. This CDR3 has 15 amino acids. The CDR3 coding sequence is TGTGCCAGCAGTTTAGAGTATGGAACTAATGAAAAACTGTTTTTT. It is translated as CASSLEYGTNEKLFF.

This clonotype has only a few counts. The gene calls are TRBV7-8 and TRBJ1-2; possibly TRBD1 for D (5 bases). The V gene's germline CDR1 is SGHVS and CDR2 FQNEAQ. The germline V and J ends were trimmed by 1 base and 3 bases, with 6 bases remaining between them. The CDR3 totals 13 residues. The CDR3 region is CASSLGGDYGYTF. The CDR3 DNA follows: TGTGCCAGCAGCTTAGGGGGGGACTATGGCTACACCTTC. Using reference TRBV7-8 and TRBJ1-2 for the parts outside the CDR3, the full variable domain is GAGVSQSPRYKVAKRGQDVALRCDPISGHVSLFWYQQALGQGPEFLTYFQNEAQLDKSGLPSDRFFAERPEGSVSTLKIQRTQQEDSAVYLCASSLGGDYGYTFGSGTRLTVV.

This clonotype appeared many times. This chain uses TRBV29-1 with TRBJ1-1; D may be TRBD1 (5 bases). Germline V gene data show CDR1 as SQVTM and CDR2 as ANQGSEA. Trimming took 2 bases from V and 7 from J, leaving 11 bases between them. The CDR3 runs to 12 residues. In DNA, the CDR3 is TGCAGCGTTGAAAGCCAGGGCGGTGAAGCTTTCTTT. Translating it yields CSVESQGGEAFF.

This chain links TRBV2 with TRBJ2-1; 7 nucleotides agree with TRBD1. The germline V gene encodes CDR1 SNHLY and CDR2 FYNNEI. Trimming at V came to 5 bases and at J to 5 bases, leaving 3 bases not matched to a gene. The CDR3 contains 13 residues. CDR3 coding DNA: TGTGCCAGCAGTCTCGGACAGGACAATGAGCAGTTCTTC. Its translation: CASSLGQDNEQFF.

In this sample, this clonotype turned up a few times. The rearrangement uses TRBV15 and TRBJ1-2, with D perhaps matching TRBD1 (6 bases). There are 14 residues in the CDR3. The V end was cut by 0 bases, the J end by 8 bases, with 13 bases between. CDR1 is LNHNV, CDR2 YYDKDF, per germline (reference sequence). CDR3 DNA: TGTGCCACCAGCAGAGATAACCAGGGGATAGGCTACACCTTC. Its translation is CATSRDNQGIGYTF.

V gene TRBV19 combines with J gene TRBJ1-6, with TRBD1 matching 7 bases. From germline, CDR1 is LNHDA and CDR2 SQIVND (reference sequence). With 8 bases clipped from V and 8 bases from J, the junction kept 6 bases outside the gene matches. The CDR3 is 13 residues long. CDR3 in DNA: TGTGCCAGTCGAGGGACAGCGGATTCACCCCTCCACTTT. Amino acid sequence: CASRGTADSPLHF.

The V gene is TRBV20-1, the J gene TRBJ2-3; D is perhaps TRBD2 (6 bases). Germline assignment: CDR1 DFQATT and CDR2 SNEGSKA (reference sequence). The CDR3 has 15 residues. V was pared by 5 bases and J by 3 bases, with 18 bases between. CDR3 amino acids: CSAGTRGSGTDTQYF. CDR3 DNA: TGCAGTGCTGGGACCCGTGGTAGCGGTACAGATACGCAGTATTTT.

The chain is built from TRBV20-1 and TRBJ2-1; D unclear. The V gene lost 1 base and the J gene lost 5 bases, with 15 bases spanning the gap. The CDR3 loop spans 15 amino acids. CDR1 DFQATT and CDR2 SNEGSKA come from the germline V gene (reference sequence). The CDR3, as DNA: TGCAGTGCTAGAGTAGGTGGTTATCGGGACAATGAGCAGTTCTTC. This encodes CSARVGGYRDNEQFF.